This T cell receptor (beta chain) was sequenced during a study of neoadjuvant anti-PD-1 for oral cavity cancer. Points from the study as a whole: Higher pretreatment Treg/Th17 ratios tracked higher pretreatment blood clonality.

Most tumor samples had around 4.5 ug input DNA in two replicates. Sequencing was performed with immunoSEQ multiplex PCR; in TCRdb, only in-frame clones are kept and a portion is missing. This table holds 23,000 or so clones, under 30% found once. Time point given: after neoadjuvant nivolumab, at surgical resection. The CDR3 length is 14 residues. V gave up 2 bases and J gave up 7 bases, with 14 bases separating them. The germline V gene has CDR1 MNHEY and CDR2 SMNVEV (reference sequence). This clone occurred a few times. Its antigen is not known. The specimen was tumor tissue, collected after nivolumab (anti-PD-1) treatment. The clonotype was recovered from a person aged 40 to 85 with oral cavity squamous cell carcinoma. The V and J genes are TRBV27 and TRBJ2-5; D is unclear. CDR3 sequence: CASSLVAQEGTQYF. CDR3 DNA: TGTGCCAGCAGTTTAGTAGCACAAGAAGGGACCCAGTACTTC.